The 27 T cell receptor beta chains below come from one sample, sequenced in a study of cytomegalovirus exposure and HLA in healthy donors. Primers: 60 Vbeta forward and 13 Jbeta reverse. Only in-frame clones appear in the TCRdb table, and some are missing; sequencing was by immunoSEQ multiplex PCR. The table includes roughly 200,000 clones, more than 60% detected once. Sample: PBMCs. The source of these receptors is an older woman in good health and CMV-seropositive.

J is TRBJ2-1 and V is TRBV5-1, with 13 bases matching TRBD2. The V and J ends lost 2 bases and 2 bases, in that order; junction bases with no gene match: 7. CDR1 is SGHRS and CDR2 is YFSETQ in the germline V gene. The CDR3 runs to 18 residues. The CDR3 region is CASSLGTSGVIAYNEQFF. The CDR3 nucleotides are TGCGCCAGCAGCTTAGGGACTAGCGGGGTCATCGCCTACAATGAGCAGTTCTTC.

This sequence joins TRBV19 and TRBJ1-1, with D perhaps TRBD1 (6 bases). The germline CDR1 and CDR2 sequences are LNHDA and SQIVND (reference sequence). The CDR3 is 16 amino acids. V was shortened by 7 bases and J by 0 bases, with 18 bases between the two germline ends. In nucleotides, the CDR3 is TGTGCCAGTATAACGGGGGGCAAATTGGTGAACACTGAAGCTTTCTTT. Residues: CASITGGKLVNTEAFF.

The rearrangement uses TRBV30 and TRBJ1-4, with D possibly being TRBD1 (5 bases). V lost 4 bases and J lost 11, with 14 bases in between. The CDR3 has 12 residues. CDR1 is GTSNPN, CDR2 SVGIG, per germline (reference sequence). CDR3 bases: TGTGCCTGGAATGATTTAGACAGCAAACTGTTTTTT. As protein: CAWNDLDSKLFF.

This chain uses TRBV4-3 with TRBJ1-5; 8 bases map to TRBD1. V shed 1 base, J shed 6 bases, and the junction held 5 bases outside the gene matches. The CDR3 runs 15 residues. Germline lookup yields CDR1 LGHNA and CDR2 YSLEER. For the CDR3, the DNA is TGCGCCAGCAGCCAAGGGACAGGGCTAGGTCAGCCCCAGCATTTT. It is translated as CASSQGTGLGQPQHF.

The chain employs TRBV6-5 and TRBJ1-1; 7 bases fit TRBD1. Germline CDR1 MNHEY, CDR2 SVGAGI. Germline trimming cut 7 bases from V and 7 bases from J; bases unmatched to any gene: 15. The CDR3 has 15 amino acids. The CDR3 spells CASTPLLRTGDEAFF. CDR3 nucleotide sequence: TGTGCCAGCACTCCCCTATTAAGGACAGGAGATGAAGCTTTCTTT.

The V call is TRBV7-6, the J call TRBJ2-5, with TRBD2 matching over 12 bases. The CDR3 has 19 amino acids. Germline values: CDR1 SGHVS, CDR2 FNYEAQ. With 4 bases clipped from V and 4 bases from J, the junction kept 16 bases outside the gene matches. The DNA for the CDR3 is TGTGCCAGCAGCTCAACAATACTAGCGGGGGGACGGAGTTCAGAGACCCAGTACTTC. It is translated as CASSSTILAGGRSSETQYF.

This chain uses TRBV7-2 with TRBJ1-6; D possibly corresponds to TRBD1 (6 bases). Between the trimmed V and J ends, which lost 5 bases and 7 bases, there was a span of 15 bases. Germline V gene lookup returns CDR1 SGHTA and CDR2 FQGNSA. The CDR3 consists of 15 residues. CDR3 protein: CASSPQGRGNSPLHF. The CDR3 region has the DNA TGTGCCAGCAGCCCCCAGGGGCGAGGAAATTCACCCCTCCACTTT.

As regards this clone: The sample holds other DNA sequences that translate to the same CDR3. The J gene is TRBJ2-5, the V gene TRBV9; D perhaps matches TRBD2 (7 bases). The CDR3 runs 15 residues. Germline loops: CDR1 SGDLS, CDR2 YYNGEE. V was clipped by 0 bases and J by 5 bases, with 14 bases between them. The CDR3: CASSVAGGRVETQYF. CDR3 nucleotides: TGTGCCAGCAGCGTAGCCGGGGGGCGAGTTGAGACCCAGTACTTC.

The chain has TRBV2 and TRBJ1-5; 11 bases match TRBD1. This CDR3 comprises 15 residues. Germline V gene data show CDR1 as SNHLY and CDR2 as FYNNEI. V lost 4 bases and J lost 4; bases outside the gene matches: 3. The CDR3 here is CASSGTGGVNQPQHF. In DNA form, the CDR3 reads TGTGCCAGCAGTGGGACAGGGGGCGTAAATCAGCCCCAGCATTTT.

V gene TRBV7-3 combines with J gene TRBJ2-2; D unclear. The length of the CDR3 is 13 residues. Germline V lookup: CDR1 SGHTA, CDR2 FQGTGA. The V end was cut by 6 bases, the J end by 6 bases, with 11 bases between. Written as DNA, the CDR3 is TGTGCCAGCAGGCAGCTAGGAGCCGGGGAGCTGTTTTTT. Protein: CASRQLGAGELFF.

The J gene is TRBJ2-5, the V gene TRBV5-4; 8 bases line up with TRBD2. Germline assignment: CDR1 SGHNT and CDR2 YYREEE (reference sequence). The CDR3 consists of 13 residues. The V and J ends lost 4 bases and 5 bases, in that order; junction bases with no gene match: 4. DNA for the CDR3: TGTGCCAGCAGCCTCAGCGGGAGTGAGACCCAGTACTTC. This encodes CASSLSGSETQYF.

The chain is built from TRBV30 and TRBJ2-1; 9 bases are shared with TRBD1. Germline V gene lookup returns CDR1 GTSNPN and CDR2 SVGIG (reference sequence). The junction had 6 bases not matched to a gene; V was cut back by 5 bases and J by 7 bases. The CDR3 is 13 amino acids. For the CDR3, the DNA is TGTGCCTGGGGGACAGGGTATTCGAATGAGCAGTTCTTC. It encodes CAWGTGYSNEQFF.

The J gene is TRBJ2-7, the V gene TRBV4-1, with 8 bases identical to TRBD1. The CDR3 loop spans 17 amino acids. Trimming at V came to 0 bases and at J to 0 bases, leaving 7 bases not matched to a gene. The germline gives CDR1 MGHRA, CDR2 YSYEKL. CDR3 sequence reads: CASSQDSGTGNSYEQYF. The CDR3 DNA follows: TGCGCCAGCAGCCAAGATTCCGGGACAGGCAACTCCTACGAGCAGTACTTC.

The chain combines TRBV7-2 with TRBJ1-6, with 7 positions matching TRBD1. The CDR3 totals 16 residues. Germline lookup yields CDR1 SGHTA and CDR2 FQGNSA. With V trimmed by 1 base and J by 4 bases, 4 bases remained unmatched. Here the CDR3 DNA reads TGTGCCAGCAGCTTAGGGGGGACAGCTTATAATTCACCCCTCCACTTT. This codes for CASSLGGTAYNSPLHF.

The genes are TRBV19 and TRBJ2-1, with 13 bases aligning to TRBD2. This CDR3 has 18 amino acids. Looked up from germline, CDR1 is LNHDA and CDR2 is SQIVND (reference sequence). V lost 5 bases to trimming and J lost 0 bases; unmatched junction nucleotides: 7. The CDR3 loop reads CASSSTSGGSSSYNEQFF. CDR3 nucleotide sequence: TGTGCCAGTAGTTCGACTAGCGGGGGGTCCAGCTCCTACAATGAGCAGTTCTTC.

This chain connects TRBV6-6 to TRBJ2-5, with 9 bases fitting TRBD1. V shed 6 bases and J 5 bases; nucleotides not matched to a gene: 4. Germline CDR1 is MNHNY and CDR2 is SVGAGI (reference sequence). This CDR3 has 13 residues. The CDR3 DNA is TGTGCCAGCAGATGGACAGGGGCGGAGACCCAGTACTTC. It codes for CASRWTGAETQYF.

CDR3 nucleotides: TGTGCCTCCGAAACCGGACAGCCAACTAACTATGGCTACACCTTC. Protein: CASETGQPTNYGYTF. V usage is TRBV19 and J usage is TRBJ1-2, with a possible D match to TRBD1 (6 bases). The CDR3 consists of 15 residues. Trimming took 11 bases from V and 0 from J, leaving 19 bases between them. Germline CDR1 reads LNHDA; CDR2 reads SQIVND (reference sequence).

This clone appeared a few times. The CDR3 sequence: CASSSAGYTIYF. The CDR3 nucleotides read TGTGCCAGCAGTTCAGCAGGTTACACCATATATTTT. The chain recombines TRBV28 with TRBJ1-3; unclear D gene. The germline gives CDR1 MDHEN, CDR2 SYDVKM. The V end was cut by 4 bases, the J end by 8 bases, with 9 bases between. The CDR3 runs to 12 residues.

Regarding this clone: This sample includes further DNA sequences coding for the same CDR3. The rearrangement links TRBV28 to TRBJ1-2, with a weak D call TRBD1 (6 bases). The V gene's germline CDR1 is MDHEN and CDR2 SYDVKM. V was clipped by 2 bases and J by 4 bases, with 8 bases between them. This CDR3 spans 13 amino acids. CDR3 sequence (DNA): TGTGCCAGCAGTTTACAGGGGCCCTATGGCTACACCTTC. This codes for CASSLQGPYGYTF.

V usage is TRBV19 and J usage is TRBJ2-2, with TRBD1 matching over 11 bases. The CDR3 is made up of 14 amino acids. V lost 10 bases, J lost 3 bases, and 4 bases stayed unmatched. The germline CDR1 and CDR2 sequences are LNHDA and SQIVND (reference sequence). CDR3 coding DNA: TGTGCCACCTGGACAGGGGGCTACACCGGGGAGCTGTTTTTT. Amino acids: CATWTGGYTGELFF.

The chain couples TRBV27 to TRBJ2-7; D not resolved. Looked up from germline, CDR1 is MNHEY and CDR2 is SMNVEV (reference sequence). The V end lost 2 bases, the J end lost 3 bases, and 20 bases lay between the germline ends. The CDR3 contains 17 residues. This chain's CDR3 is CASSLAPPTAANYEQYF. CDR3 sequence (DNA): TGTGCCAGCAGTTTAGCCCCTCCCACGGCGGCCAACTACGAGCAGTACTTC.

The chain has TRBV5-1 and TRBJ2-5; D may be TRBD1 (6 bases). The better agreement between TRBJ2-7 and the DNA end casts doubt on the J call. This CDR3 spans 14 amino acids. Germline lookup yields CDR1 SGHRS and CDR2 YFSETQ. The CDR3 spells CASSLWAGAYEQYF. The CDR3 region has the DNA TGCGCCAGCAGCTTGTGGGCAGGGGCCTACGAGCAGTACTTC.

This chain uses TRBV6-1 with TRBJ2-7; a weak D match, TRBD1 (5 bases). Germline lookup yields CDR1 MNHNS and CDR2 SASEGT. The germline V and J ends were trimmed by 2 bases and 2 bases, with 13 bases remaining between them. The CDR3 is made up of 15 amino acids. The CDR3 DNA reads TGTGCCAGCAGTGAAAGGGGCAGGGATCCCTACGAGCAGTACTTC. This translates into CASSERGRDPYEQYF.

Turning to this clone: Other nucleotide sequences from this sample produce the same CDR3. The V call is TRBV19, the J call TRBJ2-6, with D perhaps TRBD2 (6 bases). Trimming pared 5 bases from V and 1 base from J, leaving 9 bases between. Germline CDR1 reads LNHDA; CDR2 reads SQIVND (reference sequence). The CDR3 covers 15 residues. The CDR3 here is CASSHRGSGANVLTF. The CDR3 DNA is TGTGCCAGTAGTCATCGGGGGTCTGGGGCCAACGTCCTGACTTTC. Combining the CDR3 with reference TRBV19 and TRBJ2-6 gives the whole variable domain DGGITQSPKYLFRKEGQNVTLSCEQNLNHDAMYWYRQDPGQGLRLIYYSQIVNDFQKGDIAEGYSVSREKKESFPLTVTSAQKNPTAFYLCASSHRGSGANVLTFGAGSRLTVL.

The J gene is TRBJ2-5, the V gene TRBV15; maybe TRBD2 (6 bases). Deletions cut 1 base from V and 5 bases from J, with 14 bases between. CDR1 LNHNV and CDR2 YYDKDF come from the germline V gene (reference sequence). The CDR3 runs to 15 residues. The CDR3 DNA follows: TGTGCCACCAGCAGAGGTGAACCTAGCGCGGAGACCCAGTACTTC. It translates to CATSRGEPSAETQYF.

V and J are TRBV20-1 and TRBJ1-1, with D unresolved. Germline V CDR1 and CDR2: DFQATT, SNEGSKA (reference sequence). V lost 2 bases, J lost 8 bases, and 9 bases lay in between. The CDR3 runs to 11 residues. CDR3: CSARQVLEAFF. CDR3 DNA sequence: TGCAGTGCTAGACAGGTCCTAGAAGCTTTCTTT.

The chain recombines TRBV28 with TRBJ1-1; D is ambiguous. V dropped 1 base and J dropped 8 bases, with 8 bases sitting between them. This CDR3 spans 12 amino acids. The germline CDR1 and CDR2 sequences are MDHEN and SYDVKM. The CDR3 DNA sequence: TGTGCCAGCAGTTTATCCCCTATCGAAGCTTTCTTT. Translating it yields CASSLSPIEAFF.